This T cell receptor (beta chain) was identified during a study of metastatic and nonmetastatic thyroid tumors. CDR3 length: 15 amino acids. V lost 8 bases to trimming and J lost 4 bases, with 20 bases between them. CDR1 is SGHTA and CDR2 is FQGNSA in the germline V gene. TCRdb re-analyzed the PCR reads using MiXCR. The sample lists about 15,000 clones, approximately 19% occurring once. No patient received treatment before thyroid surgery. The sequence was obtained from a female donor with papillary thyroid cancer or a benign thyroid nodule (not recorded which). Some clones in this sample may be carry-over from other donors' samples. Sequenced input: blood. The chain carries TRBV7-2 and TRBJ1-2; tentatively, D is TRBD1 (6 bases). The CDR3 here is CASALTGSEIYGYTF. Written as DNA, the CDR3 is TGTGCCAGCGCCCTGACAGGTTCGGAGATCTATGGCTACACCTTC.